The subject of this entry is one TCR beta chain. Its antigen is unknown. CDR3 length: 16 amino acids. From germline, CDR1 is MGHRA and CDR2 YSYEKL. These data belong to a study of CXCR3-negative and CXCR3-positive naive CD8 T cells. General study findings and limits: The TRB CDR3s that CXCR3-positive naive cells carried were more hydrophobic than those of CXCR3-negative naive cells.

It was by 5' RACE with UMI labels that the TRB cDNA libraries were prepared. TCRdb processed the 5' RACE reads again and assigns one entry to each CDR3 protein, with no DNA. The sample table sets out just under 90,000 distinct CDR3 sequences. The clonotype originates from a human donor in good health. Some clones in this sample may be carry-over from other donors' samples. The sample was naive CXCR3+ CD8+ T cells from blood. Subset described: CD45RO-CCR7+CD27+CD95- naive CD8+ T cells expressing CXCR3 (TNR3+). The V and J genes are TRBV4-1 and TRBJ1-1; TCRdb's D call, TRBD1, is unchecked because there is no DNA. The CDR3: CASSQERQTTLTEAFF.